What follows are 19 T cell receptor beta chains derived from one specimen sequenced in a study of persistence of HIV-infected CD4 T cells. The antigens for these receptors are not known. Overlapping HIV-1 Gag 15-mer peptides at about 1 ug per peptide per mL were used. CD40L/CD69 double-negative CD45RO-high memory CD4+ T cells were collected. The libraries were made with immunoSEQ version 4 in survey mode. Measured with immunoSEQ multiplex PCR; TCRdb has only the in-frame clones, and not every one. Of 50,000 to 65,000 clones listed, 70% to 75% are singletons. Here the sequenced sample was CD4+ T cells sorted from PBMCs after approximately 19-hour stimulation, taken from a patient who received antiretroviral therapy. These receptors were obtained from an adult man with HIV who was CMV-seropositive.

This clone was counted between two and nine times. The CDR3 protein is CASSGGLALWNEQFF. For the CDR3, the DNA is TGTGCCAGTAGTGGGGGACTAGCGCTCTGGAATGAGCAGTTCTTC. The V gene is TRBV19, the J gene TRBJ2-1; 10 nucleotides align to TRBD2. J gave up 7 bases and V 5 bases, and 8 bases lay outside the gene matches. This CDR3 contains 15 residues. Germline V lookup: CDR1 LNHDA, CDR2 SQIVND (reference sequence).

The DNA of the CDR3 is TGTGCCAGCAGTTTAAATGATCGAGGGGGGGGTGAGCAGTTCTTC. Its protein product is CASSLNDRGGGEQFF. The chain has TRBV27 and TRBJ2-1; a possible D gene is TRBD2 (7 bases). CDR1 and CDR2 (germline): MNHEY, SMNVEV (reference sequence). Between the trimmed V and J ends, which lost 2 bases and 9 bases, there was a span of 17 bases. The CDR3 runs to 15 residues.

This chain joins TRBV3-1 (or the pseudogene TRBV3-2) and TRBJ1-2; TRBD1 matches at 7 bases. The junction had 20 bases not matched to a gene; V was cut back by 2 bases and J by 5 bases. The CDR3 is 19 residues long. CDR1 LGHDT and CDR2 YNNKEL come from the germline V gene (reference sequence). Here the CDR3 DNA reads TGTGCCAGCAGCCAAAGTCATCGAACAGGGGAGGGGTCGGGGTATGGCTACACCTTC. Translation: CASSQSHRTGEGSGYGYTF.

The genes are TRBV10-2 and TRBJ1-3, with D unresolved. Germline CDR1 and CDR2: WSHSY and SAAADI. Between the trimmed V and J ends, which lost 6 bases and 0 bases, there was a span of 3 bases. This CDR3 region has 12 residues. CDR3 DNA sequence: TGCGCCAGCAGGAGCTCTGGAAACACCATATATTTT. It translates to CASRSSGNTIYF.

Turning to this clone: A junction end diverges from the germline sequence, so it may reflect a read error. The CDR3 protein is CASSSRTALILF. In DNA, the CDR3 is TGTGCCAGCAGCTCAAGGACGGCCCTCATACTTTTT. The genes are TRBV5-6 and TRBJ1-3; D remains ambiguous. The germline CDR1 and CDR2 sequences are SGHDT and YYEEEE. This CDR3 is 12 amino acids long.

This clone was detected only a few times. This chain uses TRBV19 with TRBJ2-1, with D tentatively TRBD1 (6 bases). The CDR3 has 14 residues. Germline lookup yields CDR1 LNHDA and CDR2 SQIVND (reference sequence). V was cut by 7 bases and J by 7 bases, with 17 bases left in between. For the CDR3, the DNA is TGTGCCAGTAAGTCGCAAACAGGGAAAAATGAGCAGTTCTTC. Translation gives CASKSQTGKNEQFF.

The gene calls are TRBV6-1 and TRBJ1-2, with 9 bases identical to TRBD1. This CDR3 is 14 amino acids long. The germline gives CDR1 MNHNS, CDR2 SASEGT. Unmatched junction bases numbered 11, after V lost 2 bases and J lost 13 bases. The CDR3 spells CASSEYGTGKSGTF. CDR3 nucleotides: TGTGCCAGCAGTGAATATGGGACAGGGAAATCGGGCACCTTC.

This chain links TRBV5-5 with TRBJ2-3, with TRBD2 matching 8 bases. This CDR3 comprises 16 residues. The germline V gene encodes CDR1 SGHKS and CDR2 YYEKEE (reference sequence). V dropped 2 bases and J dropped 6; count of bases not matched to a gene: 11. The CDR3 DNA reads as TGTGCCAGCAGCTTATCCACCGGGACTAGGGGCGATACGCAGTATTTT. It is translated as CASSLSTGTRGDTQYF.

J is TRBJ1-1 and V is TRBV10-3; unclear D gene. The germline gives CDR1 ENHRY, CDR2 SYGVKD. This CDR3 is 11 amino acids long. Trimming shortened V by 7 bases and J by 1 base, and 4 bases separated the two germline ends. DNA of the CDR3: TGTGCCATCAAGGAGAACACTGAAGCTTTCTTT. It specifies CAIKENTEAFF.

The V call is TRBV28, the J call TRBJ1-1, with D possibly TRBD1 on 6 matching bases. The germline CDR1 and CDR2 sequences are MDHEN and SYDVKM. Trimming left V 6 bases short and J 0 bases short, with 17 bases between. CDR3 length equals 16 residues. The CDR3 DNA is TGTGCCAGCAGACACGGGACACCGAGTCTGAACACTGAAGCTTTCTTT. Its protein product is CASRHGTPSLNTEAFF.

The rearrangement uses TRBV9 and TRBJ1-1; TRBD1 agrees at 10 bases. V lost 0 bases and J lost 4; bases outside the gene matches: 6. The germline V gene encodes CDR1 SGDLS and CDR2 YYNGEE. CDR3 length equals 16 residues. The CDR3 DNA is TGTGCCAGCAGCGTAGGAGGCTGGACAGGGGGCACTGAAGCTTTCTTT. As protein: CASSVGGWTGGTEAFF.

The chain recombines TRBV19 with TRBJ1-5, with TRBD1 as a possible D gene (6 bases). Germline loops: CDR1 LNHDA, CDR2 SQIVND (reference sequence). The CDR3 covers 17 residues. With 1 base removed from V and 1 base from J, the gap between germline ends came to 14 bases. The CDR3 DNA reads TGTGCCAGTAGTATAGGTCGGGGGGCGAGGAGCAATCAGCCCCAGCATTTT. Translation gives CASSIGRGARSNQPQHF.

This clone turned up a few times. This chain links TRBV7-2 with TRBJ2-1; possibly TRBD1 for D (5 bases). Germline CDR1 reads SGHTA; CDR2 reads FQGNSA. Trimming left V 1 base short and J 6 bases short, with 7 bases between. CDR3 length: 13 amino acids. The CDR3 sequence is CASSLGQLNEQFF. The CDR3 coding sequence is TGTGCCAGCAGCTTAGGACAGCTCAATGAGCAGTTCTTC. Together with reference TRBV7-2 and TRBJ2-1, the CDR3 gives the full variable domain: GAGVSQSPSNKVTEKGKDVELRCDPISGHTALYWYRQSLGQGLEFLIYFQGNSAPDKSGLPSDRFSAERTGGSVSTLTIQRTQQEDSAVYLCASSLGQLNEQFFGPGTRLTVL.

The gene calls are TRBV6-1 and TRBJ1-1; TRBD1 matches 10 bases. This CDR3 is 17 amino acids long. The germline V gene encodes CDR1 MNHNS and CDR2 SASEGT. Losses at the gene ends were 4 bases for V and 2 bases for J; bases not matched to a gene: 10. CDR3 amino acids: CASSVRDRGPRNTEAFF. Written as DNA, the CDR3 is TGTGCCAGCAGTGTCCGGGACAGGGGCCCGCGAAACACTGAAGCTTTCTTT.

V and J are TRBV24-1 and TRBJ2-3, with 7 bases identical to TRBD2. In germline, CDR1 is KGHDR, CDR2 SFDVKD. The CDR3 sequence is 14 residues long. The J segment lost 7 bases and the V segment lost 6 bases, leaving 9 bases of the junction unmatched. CDR3 region: CATSPGLAVNTQYF. CDR3 nucleotide sequence: TGTGCCACCAGTCCCGGGCTAGCGGTAAATACGCAGTATTTT.

This clone occurred a few times. V is TRBV19 and J is TRBJ1-5; D might be TRBD1 (5 bases). The CDR3 is 17 amino acids. Trimming took 6 bases from V and 0 from J, leaving 18 bases between them. Germline CDR1 reads LNHDA; CDR2 reads SQIVND (reference sequence). CDR3 in DNA: TGTGCCAGTAGGAAAGCCCCGACAGTAAATAGCAATCAGCCCCAGCATTTT. Translated, it gives CASRKAPTVNSNQPQHF. The full variable domain, rest sourced from reference TRBV19 and TRBJ1-5, is DGGITQSPKYLFRKEGQNVTLSCEQNLNHDAMYWYRQDPGQGLRLIYYSQIVNDFQKGDIAEGYSVSREKKESFPLTVTSAQKNPTAFYLCASRKAPTVNSNQPQHFGDGTRLSIL.

The chain links TRBV27 to TRBJ2-7; 8 bases align to TRBD1. The CDR3 runs to 14 residues. Germline values: CDR1 MNHEY, CDR2 SMNVEV (reference sequence). Trimming at V came to 1 base and at J to 4 bases, leaving 3 bases not matched to a gene. This chain's CDR3 is CASSLWDRQYEQYF. The CDR3 DNA sequence: TGTGCCAGCAGTTTATGGGACAGGCAATACGAGCAGTACTTC.

This chain connects TRBV10-3 to TRBJ1-1; the D gene is possibly TRBD1 (6 bases). CDR1 and CDR2 from the germline V gene are ENHRY and SYGVKD. The CDR3 sequence is 12 residues long. The germline V and J ends were trimmed by 6 bases and 6 bases, with 11 bases remaining between them. The chain's CDR3 is CAISREGAEAFF. For the CDR3, the DNA is TGTGCCATCAGCCGAGAGGGGGCTGAAGCTTTCTTT.

This clone was found a few times. Written as DNA, the CDR3 is TGTGCCACCAGTAGGCCTCGCCCTGAAGCTTTCTTT. Its protein product is CATSRPRPEAFF. V and J are TRBV24-1 and TRBJ1-1, with D hard to call. Trimming removed 6 bases at V and 6 bases at J, with 10 bases between. CDR3 size: 12 residues. In germline, CDR1 is KGHDR, CDR2 SFDVKD.